This T cell receptor (beta chain) is drawn from a study of human T cells and chemical hapten exposure. Overall study: TCR yield per sample varied, mainly due to pooled library volumes. Overall study results and limits: Versus controls, significantly more large CDR3 similarity clusters arose from expanded TCRs.

In the library, unique molecular identifiers were attached to individual cDNA molecules. TCRdb used MiXCR to reprocess the RACE reads, holding one entry per CDR3 protein. The sample carries 380,000 or so distinct CDR3 sequences, 4% to 5.5% recorded once. Noted time point: patch test 1, 2 weeks after DPC sensitization. The treatment: therapeutic diphenylcyclopropenone sensitization with weekly scalp DPC. This clonotype occurred a few times. Antigen: not known. This clonotype originated in a woman aged 45-60 years with alopecia areata. Some clones in this sample may be carry-over from other donors' samples. Sequencing used whole blood, obtained in connection with sensitization to the hapten diphenylcyclopropenone (DPC).

DNA for the CDR3: TGTGCCATCAGTGAGTACGACGGGTACGAGCAGTACTTC. Its translation: CAISEYDGYEQYF. V and J are TRBV10-3 and TRBJ2-7; D remains ambiguous. Germline lookup yields CDR1 ENHRY and CDR2 SYGVKD. Between the trimmed V and J ends, which lost 1 base and 4 bases, there was a span of 8 bases. This CDR3 contains 13 residues.